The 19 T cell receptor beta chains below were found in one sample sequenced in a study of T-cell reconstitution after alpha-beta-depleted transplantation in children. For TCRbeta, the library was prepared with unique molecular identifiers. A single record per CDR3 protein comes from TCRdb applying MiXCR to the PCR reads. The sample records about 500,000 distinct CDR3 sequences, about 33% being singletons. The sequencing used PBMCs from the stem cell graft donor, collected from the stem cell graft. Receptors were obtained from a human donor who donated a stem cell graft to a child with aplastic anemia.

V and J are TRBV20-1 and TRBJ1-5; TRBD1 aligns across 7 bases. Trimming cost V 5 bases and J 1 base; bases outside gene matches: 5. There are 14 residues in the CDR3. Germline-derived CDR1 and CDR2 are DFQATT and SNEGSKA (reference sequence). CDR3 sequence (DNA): TGCAGTGCTCCGGACAGGACGAGCAATCAGCCCCAGCATTTT. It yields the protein CSAPDRTSNQPQHF.

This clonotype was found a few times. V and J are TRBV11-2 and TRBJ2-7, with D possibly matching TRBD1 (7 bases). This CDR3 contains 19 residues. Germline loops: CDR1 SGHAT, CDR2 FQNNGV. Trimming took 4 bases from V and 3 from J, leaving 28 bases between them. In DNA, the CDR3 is TGTGCCAGCAGCTCTTCCGGGACAGCGACGCCGACTAGGAACTACGAGCAGTACTTC. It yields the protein CASSSSGTATPTRNYEQYF.

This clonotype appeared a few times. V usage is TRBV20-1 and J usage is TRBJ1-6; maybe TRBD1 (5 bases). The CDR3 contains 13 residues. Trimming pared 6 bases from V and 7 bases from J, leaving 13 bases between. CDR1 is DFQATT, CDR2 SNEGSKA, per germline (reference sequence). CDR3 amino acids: CSASGLTNSPLHF. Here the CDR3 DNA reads TGCAGTGCCTCGGGACTTACGAATTCACCCCTCCACTTT.

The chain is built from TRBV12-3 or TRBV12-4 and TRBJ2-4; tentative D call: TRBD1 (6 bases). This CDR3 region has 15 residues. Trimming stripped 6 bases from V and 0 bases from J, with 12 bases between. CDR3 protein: CASRGGVIAKNIQYF. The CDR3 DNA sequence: TGTGCCAGCAGAGGGGGAGTGATAGCCAAAAACATTCAGTACTTC.

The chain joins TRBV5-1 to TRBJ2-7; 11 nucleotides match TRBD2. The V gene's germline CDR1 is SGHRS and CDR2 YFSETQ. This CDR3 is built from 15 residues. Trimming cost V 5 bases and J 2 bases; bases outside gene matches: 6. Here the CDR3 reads CASRRETSGTYEQYF. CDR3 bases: TGCGCCAGCAGGAGGGAGACTAGCGGGACCTACGAGCAGTACTTC.

CDR3 sequence (DNA): TGTGCCAGCAGTAATAGCGGCGGAGAACTAGCGGGAGGGATCTACGAGCAGTACTTC. Translating it yields CASSNSGGELAGGIYEQYF. The gene calls are TRBV13 and TRBJ2-7, with TRBD2 matching 13 bases. The V gene end was trimmed by 6 bases and the J gene end by 3 bases; junction bases not matched to a gene: 17. Per the germline V gene, CDR1 is PRHDT and CDR2 is FYEKMQ (reference sequence). CDR3 size: 19 residues. Complete variable domain (other parts from reference TRBV13 and TRBJ2-7): AAGVIQSPRHLIKEKRETATLKCYPIPRHDTVYWYQQGPGQDPQFLISFYEKMQSDKGSIPDRFSAQQFSDYHSELNMSSLELGDSALYFCASSNSGGELAGGIYEQYFGPGTRLTVT.

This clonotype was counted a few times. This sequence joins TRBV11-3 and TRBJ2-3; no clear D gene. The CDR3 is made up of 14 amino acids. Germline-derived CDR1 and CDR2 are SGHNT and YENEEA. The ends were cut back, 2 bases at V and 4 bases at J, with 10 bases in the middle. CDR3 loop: CASSLHSGADTQYF. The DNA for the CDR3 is TGTGCCAGCAGCTTACACAGTGGGGCAGATACGCAGTATTTT.

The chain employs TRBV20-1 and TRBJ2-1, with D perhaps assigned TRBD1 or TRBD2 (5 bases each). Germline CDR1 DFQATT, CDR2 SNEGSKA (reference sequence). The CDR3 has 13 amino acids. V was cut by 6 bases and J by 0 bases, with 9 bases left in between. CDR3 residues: CSAMGPSYNEQFF. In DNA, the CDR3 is TGCAGTGCCATGGGACCCTCCTACAATGAGCAGTTCTTC.

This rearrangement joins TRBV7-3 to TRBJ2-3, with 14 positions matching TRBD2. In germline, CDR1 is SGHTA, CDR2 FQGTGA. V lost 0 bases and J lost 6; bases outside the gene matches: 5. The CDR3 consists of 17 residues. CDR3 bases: TGTGCCAGCAGCTTAACGGGGGGACTAGCGGGAGCCGATACGCAGTATTTT. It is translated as CASSLTGGLAGADTQYF.

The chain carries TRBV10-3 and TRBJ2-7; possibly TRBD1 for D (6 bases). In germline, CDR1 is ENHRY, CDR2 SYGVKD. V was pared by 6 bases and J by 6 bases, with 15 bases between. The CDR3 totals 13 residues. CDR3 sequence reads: CAISDTGFSEQYV. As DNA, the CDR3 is TGTGCCATCAGCGACACAGGGTTTAGCGAGCAGTACGTC.

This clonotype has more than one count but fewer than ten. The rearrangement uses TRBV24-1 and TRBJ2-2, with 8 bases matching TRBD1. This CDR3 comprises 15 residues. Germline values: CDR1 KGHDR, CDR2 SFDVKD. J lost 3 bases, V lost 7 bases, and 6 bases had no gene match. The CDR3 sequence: CATRETGVDTGELFF. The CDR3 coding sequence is TGTGCCACCAGGGAGACAGGGGTGGACACCGGGGAGCTGTTTTTT.

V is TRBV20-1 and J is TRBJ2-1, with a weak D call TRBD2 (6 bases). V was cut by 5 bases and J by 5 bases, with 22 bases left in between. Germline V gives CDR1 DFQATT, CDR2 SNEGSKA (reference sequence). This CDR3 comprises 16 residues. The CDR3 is CSAEGWGLRSDNEQFF. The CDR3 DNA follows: TGCAGTGCTGAGGGGTGGGGACTTAGGTCGGACAATGAGCAGTTCTTC.

For the CDR3, the DNA is TGCAGTGCTAGGTCACTAGCGATCTCCAATGAGCAGTTCTTC. Its translation is CSARSLAISNEQFF. The gene calls are TRBV20-1 and TRBJ2-1, with 7 bases matching TRBD2. Trimming at V came to 3 bases and at J to 6 bases, leaving 8 bases not matched to a gene. The CDR3 runs 14 residues. The germline CDR1 and CDR2 sequences are DFQATT and SNEGSKA (reference sequence).

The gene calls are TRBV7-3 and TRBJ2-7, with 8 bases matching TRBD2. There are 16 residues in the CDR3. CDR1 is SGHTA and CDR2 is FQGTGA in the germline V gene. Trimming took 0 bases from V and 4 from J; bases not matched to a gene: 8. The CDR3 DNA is TGTGCCAGCAGCTTAACTGGAGAGCGGGGGAGGTACGAGCAGTACTTC. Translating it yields CASSLTGERGRYEQYF.

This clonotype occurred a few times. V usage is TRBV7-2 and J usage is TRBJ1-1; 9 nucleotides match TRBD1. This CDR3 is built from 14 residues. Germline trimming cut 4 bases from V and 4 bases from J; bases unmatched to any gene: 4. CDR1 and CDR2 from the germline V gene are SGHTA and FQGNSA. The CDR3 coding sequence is TGTGCCAGCAGCTCCGGGACAGGGTCCACTGAAGCTTTCTTT. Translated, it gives CASSSGTGSTEAFF.

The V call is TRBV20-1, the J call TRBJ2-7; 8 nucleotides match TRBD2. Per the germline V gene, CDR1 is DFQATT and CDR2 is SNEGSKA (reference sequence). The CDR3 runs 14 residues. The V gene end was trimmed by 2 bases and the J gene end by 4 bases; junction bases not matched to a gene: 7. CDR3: CSARMSSGPYEQYF. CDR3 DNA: TGCAGTGCTAGAATGTCTAGCGGGCCATACGAGCAGTACTTC.

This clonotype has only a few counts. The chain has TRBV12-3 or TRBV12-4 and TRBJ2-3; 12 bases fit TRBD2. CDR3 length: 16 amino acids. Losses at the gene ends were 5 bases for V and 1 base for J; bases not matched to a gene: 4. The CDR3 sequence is CASSPGLAGRTDTQYF. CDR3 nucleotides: TGTGCCAGCAGTCCCGGACTAGCGGGACGCACAGATACGCAGTATTTT.

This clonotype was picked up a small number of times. The CDR3 DNA sequence: TGCGCCAGCAGCTTGGAACGAAAATCCTACAATGAGCAGTTCTTC. It specifies CASSLERKSYNEQFF. J is TRBJ2-1 and V is TRBV5-1; D is unresolved. The CDR3 loop spans 15 amino acids. CDR1 and CDR2 (germline): SGHRS, YFSETQ. V was cut by 0 bases and J by 1 base, with 8 bases left in between.

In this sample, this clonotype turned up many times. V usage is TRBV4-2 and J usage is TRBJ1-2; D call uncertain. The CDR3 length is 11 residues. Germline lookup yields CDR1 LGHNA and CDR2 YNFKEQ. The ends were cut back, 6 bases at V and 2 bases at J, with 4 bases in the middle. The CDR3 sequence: CASSLNYGYTF. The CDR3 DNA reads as TGTGCCAGCAGTTTGAACTATGGCTACACCTTC.